Sequencing of this T cell receptor beta chain was carried out in a study of CD8 T cells in Susac syndrome. J gave up 7 bases and V 4 bases, and 12 bases lay outside the gene matches. Germline assignment: CDR1 SGHVS and CDR2 FNYEAQ. The CDR3 sequence is 15 residues long. TEMRA cells were FACS-enriched, with CD8+ and CD4+ T cells isolated negatively. An amount of RNA that ranged from roughly 0.5 to 1 ug was reverse transcribed with random hexamers. The authors amplified TCR beta CDR3 across 54 Vbeta and 13 Jbeta using immunoSEQ multiplex PCR. A single record per CDR3 protein comes from TCRdb applying MiXCR to the immunoSEQ multiplex PCR reads. Of hundreds of thousands of distinct CDR3 sequences in the sample, approximately 95% are singletons; the top ten hold approximately 0.08%.

V usage is TRBV7-6 and J usage is TRBJ2-7, with 8 bases fitting TRBD2. Material: CD4+ T cells from PBMCs. The clonotype originates from a human donor with multiple sclerosis. The CDR3 protein is CASSSGRTSSGEQYF. CDR3 bases: TGTGCCAGCAGCTCTGGCCGGACTAGCTCGGGGGAGCAGTACTTC.